These 29 T cell receptor beta chains were sequenced from one sample in a study of response to subunit inactivated influenza vaccine. TCRdb redid the calling of the RT-PCR reads with MiXCR, one entry per CDR3 protein. The sample includes about 700,000 distinct CDR3 sequences, 14% of them seen just once. Sample: PBMCs from blood, taken 14 to 15 days before vaccination. Every receptor here comes from a man aged 50 to 60 who received an inactivated influenza vaccine.

The chain joins TRBV5-1 to TRBJ2-6, with unresolved D. This CDR3 has 16 amino acids. Per germline, CDR1 SGHRS and CDR2 YFSETQ. The germline V and J ends were trimmed by 2 bases and 0 bases, with 9 bases remaining between them. CDR3 loop: CASSLRDLSGANVLTF. The CDR3 nucleotides are TGCGCCAGCAGCTTACGTGACCTCTCTGGGGCCAACGTCCTGACTTTC.

This chain joins TRBV27 and TRBJ2-2, with D unclear. The germline gives CDR1 MNHEY, CDR2 SMNVEV (reference sequence). The length of the CDR3 is 15 residues. Trimming removed 2 bases from V and 0 bases from J, with 7 bases in between. The CDR3 nucleotides read TGTGCCAGCAGTTTAACGTTCTCGAACACCGGGGAGCTGTTTTTT. Translating gives CASSLTFSNTGELFF.

This clonotype was seen a handful of times. The chain links TRBV12-3 or TRBV12-4 to TRBJ1-6; D is uncertain. The CDR3 has 14 amino acids. V lost 6 bases to trimming and J lost 7 bases, with 13 bases between them. In nucleotides, the CDR3 is TGTGCCAGCAGCCCAAGACATGGGAATTCACCCCTCCACTTT. Translating it yields CASSPRHGNSPLHF.

The chain has TRBV25-1 and TRBJ1-5, with D tentatively TRBD1 (6 bases). Per the germline V gene, CDR1 is MGHDK and CDR2 is SYGVNS. Trimming pared 4 bases from V and 1 base from J, leaving 11 bases between. The CDR3 extends over 15 amino acids. This chain's CDR3 is CASSGPGASNQPQHF. CDR3 nucleotides: TGTGCCAGCAGTGGCCCAGGGGCCAGCAATCAGCCCCAGCATTTT. The full variable domain, rest sourced from reference TRBV25-1 and TRBJ1-5, is EADIYQTPRYLVIGTGKKITLECSQTMGHDKMYWYQQDPGMELHLIHYSYGVNSTEKGDLSSESTVSRIRTEHFPLTLESARPSHTSQYLCASSGPGASNQPQHFGDGTRLSIL.

This clonotype was detected only a few times. The rearrangement uses TRBV15 and TRBJ2-7; no clear D gene. Germline V gene lookup returns CDR1 LNHNV and CDR2 YYDKDF (reference sequence). Trimming shortened V by 0 bases and J by 3 bases, and 6 bases separated the two germline ends. The CDR3 has 13 amino acids. The CDR3 spells CATSRDKGYEQYF. The CDR3 nucleotides are TGTGCCACCAGCAGAGATAAGGGCTACGAGCAGTACTTC.

The chain has TRBV7-2 and TRBJ2-3; 7 bases fit TRBD2. Germline V lookup: CDR1 SGHTA, CDR2 FQGNSA. V lost 0 bases and J lost 2; bases outside the gene matches: 8. The length of the CDR3 is 17 residues. The CDR3 sequence is CASSLALGGEFTDTQYF. The CDR3 nucleotides read TGTGCCAGCAGCTTAGCGCTGGGGGGGGAGTTCACAGATACGCAGTATTTT. Based on the CDR3 plus reference TRBV7-2 and TRBJ2-3, the full variable domain is GAGVSQSPSNKVTEKGKDVELRCDPISGHTALYWYRQSLGQGLEFLIYFQGNSAPDKSGLPSDRFSAERTGGSVSTLTIQRTQQEDSAVYLCASSLALGGEFTDTQYFGPGTRLTVL.

This rearrangement joins TRBV18 to TRBJ2-1, with D perhaps matching TRBD2 (6 bases). Trimming left V 6 bases short and J 6 bases short, with 15 bases between. The germline gives CDR1 KGHSH, CDR2 LQKENI. CDR3 size: 14 residues. The CDR3 region is CASSPRREGNEQFF. CDR3 DNA: TGTGCCAGCTCCCCAAGGAGGGAAGGCAATGAGCAGTTCTTC.

The chain recombines TRBV29-1 with TRBJ1-5; D not resolved. The CDR3 has 13 residues. Looked up from germline, CDR1 is SQVTM and CDR2 is ANQGSEA. The V gene lost 0 bases and the J gene lost 6 bases, with 9 bases spanning the gap. The CDR3: CSVEDAVGQPQHF. The CDR3 nucleotides are TGCAGCGTTGAAGATGCGGTAGGTCAGCCCCAGCATTTT.

This clonotype showed up just a few times. The chain has TRBV7-2 and TRBJ1-2, with D uncertain. The CDR3 runs to 14 residues. Trimming cost V 5 bases and J 4 bases, with 14 bases left between them. Germline CDR1 SGHTA, CDR2 FQGNSA. CDR3 DNA: TGTGCCAGCAGCACTAATCCAACTGTCTATGGCTACACCTTC. The encoded protein is CASSTNPTVYGYTF.

The chain uses TRBV28 and TRBJ2-7, with 14 bases aligning to TRBD2. The trim removed 6 bases at V and 4 bases at J, leaving 8 bases unmatched. Germline V CDR1 and CDR2: MDHEN, SYDVKM. The CDR3 covers 16 residues. CDR3 in amino acids: CASRKKGLAGVYEQYF. CDR3 nucleotide sequence: TGTGCCAGCAGGAAGAAGGGACTAGCGGGAGTTTACGAGCAGTACTTC.

The rearrangement links TRBV4-2 to TRBJ2-3; weak D call: TRBD2 (7 bases). V gave up 2 bases and J gave up 4 bases, with 19 bases separating them. Germline loops: CDR1 LGHNA, CDR2 YNFKEQ. This CDR3 contains 17 residues. CDR3 sequence (DNA): TGTGCCAGCAGCCAACCGGCGGGGAGCGGGACATCAGATACGCAGTATTTT. It encodes CASSQPAGSGTSDTQYF.

This clonotype was seen just once. J is TRBJ2-5 and V is TRBV25-1; 9 bases map to TRBD1. Germline CDR1 MGHDK, CDR2 SYGVNS. V lost 4 bases to trimming and J lost 4 bases; unmatched junction nucleotides: 7. The CDR3 consists of 15 residues. The CDR3 bases are TGTGCCAGCAGTGCAACCGGGACAGGGAGAGAGACCCAGTACTTC. Protein product: CASSATGTGRETQYF. The variable domain in full, with the rest retrieved from reference TRBV25-1 and TRBJ2-5, is EADIYQTPRYLVIGTGKKITLECSQTMGHDKMYWYQQDPGMELHLIHYSYGVNSTEKGDLSSESTVSRIRTEHFPLTLESARPSHTSQYLCASSATGTGRETQYFGPGTRLLVL.

This chain connects TRBV5-1 to TRBJ1-6; the D is unclear. CDR3 size: 14 residues. Trimming left V 1 base short and J 6 bases short, with 8 bases between. Germline V gene data show CDR1 as SGHRS and CDR2 as YFSETQ. The CDR3 DNA is TGCGCCAGCAGCTTGATTGGTGGTAATTCACCCCTCCACTTT. As protein: CASSLIGGNSPLHF. Together with reference TRBV5-1 and TRBJ1-6, the CDR3 gives the full variable domain: KAGVTQTPRYLIKTRGQQVTLSCSPISGHRSVSWYQQTPGQGLQFLFEYFSETQRNKGNFPGRFSGRQFSNSRSEMNVSTLELGDSALYLCASSLIGGNSPLHFGNGTRLTVT.

A few counts support this clonotype. This chain joins TRBV3-1 and TRBJ1-1, with D perhaps TRBD1 (5 bases). The length of the CDR3 is 16 residues. Deletions cut 0 bases from V and 6 bases from J, with 17 bases between. Germline loops: CDR1 LGHDT, CDR2 YNNKEL (reference sequence). The CDR3 DNA reads TGTGCCAGCAGCCAAGAAGGCCTAAGCCAGGGTTCTGAAGCTTTCTTT. It is translated as CASSQEGLSQGSEAFF.

The J gene is TRBJ2-4, the V gene TRBV5-6; no clear D gene. CDR1 and CDR2 (germline): SGHDT, YYEEEE. Trimming removed 0 bases at V and 8 bases at J, with 6 bases between. The CDR3 runs to 12 residues. In DNA, the CDR3 is TGTGCCAGCAGCTTGGTCAGCGACATTCAGTACTTC. It yields the protein CASSLVSDIQYF.

The V call is TRBV20-1, the J call TRBJ1-2; D is unclear. The CDR3 runs 14 residues. Trimming took off 3 bases at V and 6 bases at J, with 17 bases between the two ends. Germline CDR1 is DFQATT and CDR2 is SNEGSKA (reference sequence). CDR3 bases: TGCAGTGCTAGTCTTTCCTCCGCCGTCCATGGCTACACCTTC. Protein product: CSASLSSAVHGYTF.

This chain connects TRBV6-1 to TRBJ2-1, with 9 bases aligning to TRBD2. With V trimmed by 6 bases and J by 7 bases, 16 bases remained unmatched. Looked up from germline, CDR1 is MNHNS and CDR2 is SASEGT. The CDR3 covers 17 residues. CDR3 protein: CASSQSGLAGRRNEQFF. Written as DNA, the CDR3 is TGTGCCAGCAGCCAATCGGGGCTAGCGGGACGGCGGAATGAGCAGTTCTTC.

In DNA, the CDR3 is TGCGCCAGCAGCTCTCCATATCTAGGAGGGGAGACCCAGTACTTC. Encoded protein: CASSSPYLGGETQYF. J is TRBJ2-5 and V is TRBV5-1; perhaps TRBD2 as D (6 bases). Trimming stripped 3 bases from V and 5 bases from J, with 17 bases between. The CDR3 has 15 residues. Germline V gene data show CDR1 as SGHRS and CDR2 as YFSETQ.

The chain is built from TRBV5-1 and TRBJ2-7, with unresolved D. CDR1 is SGHRS, CDR2 YFSETQ, per germline. The CDR3 loop spans 14 amino acids. Trimming took 0 bases from V and 4 from J, leaving 11 bases between them. The DNA of the CDR3 is TGCGCCAGCAGCTTGGGTTCGAACGGGTACGAGCAGTACTTC. Protein: CASSLGSNGYEQYF.

This clonotype was observed at least ten times. The chain carries TRBV4-2 and TRBJ2-7; D not resolved. CDR3 length: 13 amino acids. V shed 1 base and J shed 0 bases, with 4 bases lying between them. Per germline, CDR1 LGHNA and CDR2 YNFKEQ. The CDR3 reads CASSQGVSYEQYF. CDR3 sequence (DNA): TGTGCCAGCAGCCAAGGTGTCTCCTACGAGCAGTACTTC.

This clonotype was seen at least ten times. V and J are TRBV2 and TRBJ2-1, with 9 positions matching TRBD1. Per the germline V gene, CDR1 is SNHLY and CDR2 is FYNNEI. The CDR3 spans 15 residues. The trim removed 1 base at V and 5 bases at J, leaving 3 bases unmatched. The CDR3 here is CASSEGTGVHNEQFF. CDR3 nucleotides: TGTGCCAGCAGTGAAGGGACAGGGGTTCACAATGAGCAGTTCTTC.

J is TRBJ2-7 and V is TRBV7-6, with a weak D call TRBD1 (6 bases). The V gene lost 5 bases and the J gene lost 3 bases, with 17 bases spanning the gap. The CDR3 covers 15 residues. CDR1 and CDR2 (germline): SGHVS, FNYEAQ. CDR3 residues: CASSPGTRTDYEQYF. The CDR3 nucleotides are TGTGCCAGCAGCCCCGGGACCCGGACAGACTACGAGCAGTACTTC.

This chain joins TRBV18 and TRBJ1-4; D not certain. This CDR3 has 13 amino acids. V was trimmed by 2 bases and J by 6 bases, leaving 7 bases between them. Per germline, CDR1 KGHSH and CDR2 LQKENI. The CDR3 nucleotides read TGTGCCAGCTCACCAGGGATGGATGAAAAACTGTTTTTT. The encoded protein is CASSPGMDEKLFF.

This clonotype was detected many times. One junction end disagrees with the germline gene, perhaps due to a read error. The gene calls are TRBV7-2 and TRBJ2-7, with 7 bases fitting TRBD1. Looked up from germline, CDR1 is SGHTA and CDR2 is FQGNSA. CDR3 size: 14 residues. This CDR3 is CASSTRQGHYEQYF. The CDR3 DNA reads as TGCGCCAGCAGCACCCGACAGGGTCACTACGAGCAGTACTTC.

V is TRBV6-5 and J is TRBJ1-2, with a possible D match to TRBD1 (5 bases). The CDR3 spans 13 residues. V lost 0 bases, J lost 8 bases, and 10 bases lay in between. Germline-derived CDR1 and CDR2 are MNHEY and SVGAGI. CDR3 sequence reads: CASSYSGEGGYTF. DNA for the CDR3: TGTGCCAGCAGTTACTCTGGAGAGGGGGGCTACACCTTC.

This clonotype was counted a few times. The chain employs TRBV7-3 and TRBJ1-6, with 7 bases aligning to TRBD1. Trimming removed 3 bases from V and 6 bases from J; junction bases left unmatched: 2. This CDR3 has 14 amino acids. CDR1 is SGHTA and CDR2 is FQGTGA in the germline V gene. Written as DNA, the CDR3 is TGTGCCAGCAGCTTCCAGGGGGGTAATTCACCCCTCCACTTT. Its translation is CASSFQGGNSPLHF. Full variable domain (missing parts from reference TRBV7-3 and TRBJ1-6): GAGVSQTPSNKVTEKGKYVELRCDPISGHTALYWYRQSLGQGPEFLIYFQGTGAADDSGLPNDRFFAVRPEGSVSTLKIQRTERGDSAVYLCASSFQGGNSPLHFGNGTRLTVT.

There are many counts of this clonotype. The V gene is TRBV18, the J gene TRBJ2-2, with D unclear. V was clipped by 1 base and J by 2 bases, with 8 bases between them. This CDR3 spans 15 amino acids. Germline values: CDR1 KGHSH, CDR2 LQKENI. This CDR3 is CASSPQLTNTGELFF. The CDR3 DNA sequence: TGTGCCAGCTCACCACAACTTACCAACACCGGGGAGCTGTTTTTT.

The chain recombines TRBV4-3 with TRBJ1-5; no reliable D call. Per the germline V gene, CDR1 is LGHNA and CDR2 is YSLEER. The V end lost 6 bases, the J end lost 0 bases, and 12 bases lay between the germline ends. The CDR3 totals 15 residues. As DNA, the CDR3 is TGCGCCAGCAGAACCGGGCTCAATAGCAATCAGCCCCAGCATTTT. It codes for CASRTGLNSNQPQHF.

The sample holds a few counts of this clonotype. V gene TRBV5-1 combines with J gene TRBJ2-6; tentative D call: TRBD1 (6 bases). The CDR3 runs to 15 residues. V dropped 3 bases and J dropped 2 bases, with 9 bases sitting between them. Germline loops: CDR1 SGHRS, CDR2 YFSETQ. The CDR3 region is CASSSNRAGANVLTF. For the CDR3, the DNA is TGCGCCAGCAGCTCAAACAGGGCTGGGGCCAACGTCCTGACTTTC.